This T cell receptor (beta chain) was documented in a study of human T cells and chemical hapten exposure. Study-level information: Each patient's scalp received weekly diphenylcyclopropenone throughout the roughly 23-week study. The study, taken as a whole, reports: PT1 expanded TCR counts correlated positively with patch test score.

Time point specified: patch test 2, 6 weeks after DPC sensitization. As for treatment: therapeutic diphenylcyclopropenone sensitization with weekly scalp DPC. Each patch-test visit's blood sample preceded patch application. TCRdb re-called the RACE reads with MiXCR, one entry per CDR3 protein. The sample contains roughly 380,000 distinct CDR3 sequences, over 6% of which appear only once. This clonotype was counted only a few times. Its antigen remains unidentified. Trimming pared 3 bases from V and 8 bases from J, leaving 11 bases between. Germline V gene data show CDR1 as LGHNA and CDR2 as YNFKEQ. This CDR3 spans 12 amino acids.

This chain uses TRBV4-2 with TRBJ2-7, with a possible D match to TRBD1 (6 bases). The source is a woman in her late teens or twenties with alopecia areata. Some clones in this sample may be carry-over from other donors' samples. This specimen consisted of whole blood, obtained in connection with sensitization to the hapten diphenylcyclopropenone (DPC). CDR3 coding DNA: TGTGCCAGCAGCCAGTCCGGACAGCAGCAGTACTTC. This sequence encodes CASSQSGQQQYF.